These 27 T cell receptor beta chains originate from one sample sequenced in a study of spatial heterogeneity in lung cancer. Time point specified: sample taken at primary tumor resection. TCRdb processed the 5' RACE reads anew with MiXCR; each CDR3 protein has one entry. Among roughly 8,500 distinct CDR3 sequences listed, 15% to 18% were seen once. Sequenced here: normal lung tissue next to the tumor, sampled at surgery. These receptors all stem from a male donor with early-stage non-small cell lung cancer.

The table lists this clonotype with many counts. The chain carries TRBV9 and TRBJ2-2; D is unclear. V lost 3 bases, J lost 4 bases, and 7 bases lay in between. From germline, CDR1 is SGDLS and CDR2 YYNGEE. The CDR3 has 13 amino acids. The CDR3 sequence is CASSATVTGELFF. The CDR3 DNA sequence: TGTGCCAGCAGCGCAACAGTCACCGGGGAGCTGTTTTTT.

The chain recombines TRBV28 with TRBJ2-2, with TRBD1 identical over 8 bases. CDR1 and CDR2 from the germline V gene are MDHEN and SYDVKM. CDR3 length: 20 amino acids. V shed 5 bases and J 2 bases; nucleotides not matched to a gene: 19. CDR3 region: CASSLSWAGGGPKNTGELFF. The DNA for the CDR3 is TGTGCCAGCAGTCTCTCCTGGGCAGGGGGCGGACCAAAAAACACCGGGGAGCTGTTTTTT.

This clonotype was seen repeatedly, ten times or more. This chain connects TRBV3-1 to TRBJ1-1; the D gene is possibly TRBD1 (6 bases). The V end lost 10 bases, the J end lost 2 bases, and 11 bases lay between the germline ends. From germline, CDR1 is LGHDT and CDR2 YNNKEL (reference sequence). The CDR3 runs 12 residues. In DNA form, the CDR3 reads TGTGCCACCCAGGGGCAAAACACTGAAGCTTTCTTT. Its protein product is CATQGQNTEAFF. The full variable domain, completed using reference TRBV3-1 and TRBJ1-1, is DTAVSQTPKYLVTQMGNDKSIKCEQNLGHDTMYWYKQDSKKFLKIMFSYNNKELIINETVPNRFSPKSPDKAHLNLHINSLELGDSAVYFCATQGQNTEAFFGQGTRLTVV.

Here the CDR3 DNA reads TGCAGTGCTAGAGATTCCAGGACAGGGAACTACGAGCAGTACTTC. Encoded protein: CSARDSRTGNYEQYF. The rearrangement uses TRBV20-1 and TRBJ2-7; 8 bases align to TRBD1. The germline gives CDR1 DFQATT, CDR2 SNEGSKA (reference sequence). V shed 0 bases, J shed 3 bases, and the junction held 7 bases outside the gene matches. The CDR3 totals 15 residues.

This clonotype is termed medium-sized. The genes are TRBV18 and TRBJ2-2, with 7 bases identical to TRBD1. Germline V gene sequence: CDR1 KGHSH, CDR2 LQKENI. The CDR3 has 15 amino acids. J lost 2 bases, V lost 6 bases, and 6 bases had no gene match. The CDR3 loop is CASSWDRLNTGELFF. In nucleotides, the CDR3 is TGTGCCAGCTCGTGGGACAGACTTAACACCGGGGAGCTGTTTTTT.

This chain joins TRBV9 and TRBJ1-1, with TRBD1 matching over 7 bases. The V and J ends lost 2 bases and 1 base, in that order; junction bases with no gene match: 2. CDR3 length equals 14 residues. CDR1 is SGDLS and CDR2 is YYNGEE in the germline V gene. The DNA for the CDR3 is TGTGCCAGCAGCGTCCGACAGGGGAACACTGAAGCTTTCTTT. Translated, it gives CASSVRQGNTEAFF.

This clonotype is labeled as medium-sized. The CDR3 DNA reads as TGTGCCAGCAGCTTACTAGCAAGCTCCTACAATGAGCAGTTCTTC. Its protein product is CASSLLASSYNEQFF. V usage is TRBV7-8 and J usage is TRBJ2-1, with D possibly TRBD2 on 5 matching bases. V lost 2 bases to trimming and J lost 0 bases, with 8 bases between them. This CDR3 contains 15 residues. Germline V CDR1 and CDR2: SGHVS, FQNEAQ.

This chain joins TRBV24-1 and TRBJ2-3; 9 bases agree with TRBD2. Germline V lookup: CDR1 KGHDR, CDR2 SFDVKD. The junction had 7 bases not matched to a gene; V was cut back by 3 bases and J by 4 bases. This CDR3 comprises 16 residues. The CDR3, as DNA: TGTGCCACCAGTGATCGGGGCGGGGGGGCCCCAGATACGCAGTATTTT. This codes for CATSDRGGGAPDTQYF.

This clonotype was seen only once. The V and J genes are TRBV20-1 and TRBJ2-5, with D possibly being TRBD2 (5 bases). V was pared by 0 bases and J by 4 bases, with 12 bases between. The CDR3 contains 14 residues. Germline V lookup: CDR1 DFQATT, CDR2 SNEGSKA (reference sequence). This chain's CDR3 is CSARDSADGETQYF. The CDR3 DNA follows: TGCAGTGCTAGAGATTCAGCGGACGGAGAGACCCAGTACTTC.

This clonotype is termed medium-sized. V usage is TRBV13 and J usage is TRBJ1-2; TRBD1 agrees at 9 bases. Unmatched junction bases numbered 3, after V lost 5 bases and J lost 2 bases. Germline lookup yields CDR1 PRHDT and CDR2 FYEKMQ (reference sequence). This CDR3 has 14 amino acids. CDR3 protein: CASSQGTGNYGYTF. The CDR3 DNA is TGTGCCAGCAGCCAGGGGACAGGGAACTATGGCTACACCTTC.

By share of the sample, this clonotype is medium-sized. The rearrangement links TRBV27 to TRBJ2-5; D is unclear. Germline lookup yields CDR1 MNHEY and CDR2 SMNVEV (reference sequence). Trimming cost V 5 bases and J 7 bases, with 14 bases left between them. The CDR3 consists of 13 residues. This CDR3 reads CASSEDVQRTQYF. The CDR3 bases are TGTGCCAGCAGTGAGGACGTTCAGAGGACCCAGTACTTC.

This clonotype was detected many times. The chain links TRBV28 to TRBJ1-2, with 7 bases matching TRBD1. CDR1 is MDHEN, CDR2 SYDVKM, per germline. V shed 9 bases and J 4 bases; nucleotides not matched to a gene: 5. The CDR3 loop spans 12 amino acids. In nucleotides, the CDR3 is TGTGCCAGTGCCTCAGGGGGCTATGGCTACACCTTC. Translated: CASASGGYGYTF.

The V call is TRBV3-1, the J call TRBJ2-5, with a tentative D call TRBD1 (5 bases). The CDR3 sequence is 13 residues long. The V gene lost 3 bases and the J gene lost 3 bases, with 8 bases spanning the gap. Germline V gene data show CDR1 as LGHDT and CDR2 as YNNKEL (reference sequence). The chain's CDR3 is CASSHSTEETQYF. The CDR3, as DNA: TGTGCCAGCAGCCATTCGACAGAAGAGACCCAGTACTTC.

This clonotype is labeled as medium-sized (0.01 to 0.1%). The chain links TRBV20-1 to TRBJ2-3; TRBD2 aligns across 13 bases. Germline CDR1 and CDR2: DFQATT and SNEGSKA (reference sequence). The trim removed 5 bases at V and 2 bases at J, leaving 7 bases unmatched. The CDR3 length is 16 residues. The DNA of the CDR3 is TGCAGTGCTCGTGGACTAGCGGGAGATTACACAGATACGCAGTATTTT. Its protein is CSARGLAGDYTDTQYF.

By share, this clonotype ranks as medium-sized (0.01 to 0.1%). In DNA, the CDR3 is TGTGCCATCAGTGAGGCAGGGTCTGGGGCCAACGTCCTGACTTTC. Translated: CAISEAGSGANVLTF. The chain has TRBV10-3 and TRBJ2-6; D might be TRBD1 (5 bases). CDR3 length: 15 residues. The germline V gene encodes CDR1 ENHRY and CDR2 SYGVKD. Trimming took off 2 bases at V and 1 base at J, with 6 bases between the two ends.

This clonotype was seen ten or more times. The chain uses TRBV5-4 and TRBJ2-2; D remains ambiguous. Germline-derived CDR1 and CDR2 are SGHNT and YYREEE (reference sequence). The CDR3 spans 14 residues. Deletions cut 0 bases from V and 5 bases from J, with 8 bases between. Here the CDR3 reads CASSLGSRTGELFF. The CDR3 DNA reads as TGTGCCAGCAGCTTGGGTAGCAGGACCGGGGAGCTGTTTTTT.

This chain connects TRBV28 to TRBJ1-4; D is ambiguous. Germline V gene sequence: CDR1 MDHEN, CDR2 SYDVKM. V lost 6 bases, J lost 0 bases, and 8 bases lay in between. CDR3 length: 14 amino acids. CDR3 loop: CASSSPSTNEKLFF. CDR3 bases: TGTGCCAGCAGCAGTCCATCAACTAATGAAAAACTGTTTTTT. The whole variable domain, filled in from reference TRBV28 and TRBJ1-4, reads DVKVTQSSRYLVKRTGEKVFLECVQDMDHENMFWYRQDPGLGLRLIYFSYDVKMKEKGDIPEGYSVSREKKERFSLILESASTNQTSMYLCASSSPSTNEKLFFGSGTQLSVL.

This clonotype turned up a few times. The chain has TRBV29-1 and TRBJ2-5, with D tentatively TRBD1 or TRBD2 (5 bases each). V lost 1 base to trimming and J lost 7 bases, with 16 bases between them. The length of the CDR3 is 14 residues. From germline, CDR1 is SQVTM and CDR2 ANQGSEA. The CDR3 is CSVEARVGVATQYF. The CDR3 DNA reads as TGCAGCGTTGAAGCCCGGGTGGGGGTTGCGACCCAGTACTTC.

This clonotype was counted at least ten times. V is TRBV7-2 and J is TRBJ2-1; possible D gene TRBD1, 5 bases. V dropped 5 bases and J dropped 7 bases, with 9 bases sitting between them. This CDR3 has 12 amino acids. Germline V gene lookup returns CDR1 SGHTA and CDR2 FQGNSA. The CDR3 region is CASSRDSNEQFF. Here the CDR3 DNA reads TGTGCCAGCAGCCGAGACAGTAATGAGCAGTTCTTC.

V and J are TRBV5-1 and TRBJ2-3; a possible D gene is TRBD1 (5 bases). Germline CDR1 reads SGHRS; CDR2 reads YFSETQ. Trimming took 4 bases from V and 0 from J, leaving 12 bases between them. The length of the CDR3 is 15 residues. The CDR3 coding sequence is TGCGCCAGCAGCGACGGAGACAGCAGCACAGATACGCAGTATTTT. Its translation: CASSDGDSSTDTQYF.

This clonotype was counted a few times. The V call is TRBV11-2, the J call TRBJ1-3; 7 bases are shared with TRBD1. J gave up 3 bases and V 5 bases, and 7 bases lay outside the gene matches. The germline V gene encodes CDR1 SGHAT and CDR2 FQNNGV. The CDR3 consists of 15 residues. The CDR3 here is CASSIPRTGGNTIYF. Here the CDR3 DNA reads TGTGCCAGCAGCATCCCCCGGACAGGTGGAAACACCATATATTTT.

By sample share, this clonotype is medium-sized (0.01 to 0.1%). The rearrangement joins TRBV11-2 to TRBJ2-7; 8 bases are a match to TRBD1. CDR1 is SGHAT, CDR2 FQNNGV, per germline. This CDR3 region has 15 residues. Losses at the gene ends were 5 bases for V and 2 bases for J; bases not matched to a gene: 8. In nucleotides, the CDR3 is TGTGCCAGCAGCGATGGACAGGGCTACCCCTACGAGCAGTACTTC. Protein product: CASSDGQGYPYEQYF.

This clonotype was counted only a few times. This chain connects TRBV20-1 to TRBJ2-7, with D unclear. Trimming left V 2 bases short and J 1 base short, with 9 bases between. This CDR3 comprises 13 residues. The germline V gene encodes CDR1 DFQATT and CDR2 SNEGSKA (reference sequence). CDR3 in amino acids: CSARNSLSYEQYF. DNA for the CDR3: TGCAGTGCTAGAAACAGTTTGTCCTACGAGCAGTACTTC.

This clonotype was counted many times. The J gene is TRBJ1-2, the V gene TRBV27; D possibly corresponds to TRBD1 (5 bases). This CDR3 has 12 amino acids. Trimming took off 7 bases at V and 4 bases at J, with 10 bases between the two ends. The germline CDR1 and CDR2 sequences are MNHEY and SMNVEV (reference sequence). The CDR3 DNA follows: TGTGCCAGCAAGGGGCAGTCCTATGGCTACACCTTC. Translating gives CASKGQSYGYTF.

This clonotype is medium-sized by share. The chain couples TRBV6-1 to TRBJ2-2; tentatively, D is TRBD1 (6 bases). This CDR3 spans 14 amino acids. V dropped 7 bases and J dropped 0 bases, with 9 bases sitting between them. The germline CDR1 and CDR2 sequences are MNHNS and SASEGT. As DNA, the CDR3 is TGTGCCAGCATAGGGGGTCCGAACACCGGGGAGCTGTTTTTT. It codes for CASIGGPNTGELFF.

This clonotype came up many times. The chain employs TRBV13 and TRBJ1-6; TRBD1 agrees at 8 bases. Germline V gives CDR1 PRHDT, CDR2 FYEKMQ (reference sequence). The CDR3 has 15 amino acids. J gave up 7 bases and V 5 bases, and 7 bases lay outside the gene matches. The DNA for the CDR3 is TGTGCCAGCAGCAGAGACAGGGGAGGCAATTCACCCCTCCACTTT. It specifies CASSRDRGGNSPLHF. Drawing the rest from reference TRBV13 and TRBJ1-6, the complete variable domain is AAGVIQSPRHLIKEKRETATLKCYPIPRHDTVYWYQQGPGQDPQFLISFYEKMQSDKGSIPDRFSAQQFSDYHSELNMSSLELGDSALYFCASSRDRGGNSPLHFGNGTRLTVT.

This clonotype was seen at least ten times. Written as DNA, the CDR3 is TGTGCCAGCAGCCAGACCTCCTCGCCCACCTACGAGCAGTACTTC. The encoded protein is CASSQTSSPTYEQYF. The chain employs TRBV9 and TRBJ2-7; D is unresolved. V was pared by 4 bases and J by 2 bases, with 16 bases between. Germline loops: CDR1 SGDLS, CDR2 YYNGEE. The CDR3 contains 15 residues.